In its sample, the clone carrying this T cell receptor (beta chain) was seen many times. The germline gives CDR1 LGHNA, CDR2 YNFKEQ. Trimming at V came to 1 base and at J to 3 bases, leaving 4 bases not matched to a gene. This CDR3 region has 16 residues. According to the study, TCR beta libraries were built with iRepertoire HTBI primers and CDR3-region Arm-PCR. TCRdb passed the multiplex PCR reads through MiXCR, listing each CDR3 protein once. The profile covers 300,000 to 400,000 distinct CDR3 sequences, with approximately 16% appearing a single time and around 27% taken by the ten largest. This entry is derived from a study of regulatory T cells in long-lasting Graves disease. Time point defined: newly diagnosed GD, antithyroid drugs for less than 3 months. Making the TCR library involved RNA that had been extracted from PBMCs. The same data also contributed to another study, on T cells in Graves' hyperthyroidism and ophthalmopathy. This second study says: Also found in blood were most expanded thyroid clonotypes above 0.001.

The sample was peripheral blood mononuclear cells (PBMCs), taken at new diagnosis, from a patient treated with antithyroid drugs. The receptor was derived from a man in his forties or fifties with Graves disease. This chain connects TRBV4-2 to TRBJ2-3, with 10 nucleotides matching TRBD2. The DNA for the CDR3 is TGTGCCAGCAGCCAAGCCTTAGCGGGAGGAACAGATACGCAGTATTTT. It codes for CASSQALAGGTDTQYF.